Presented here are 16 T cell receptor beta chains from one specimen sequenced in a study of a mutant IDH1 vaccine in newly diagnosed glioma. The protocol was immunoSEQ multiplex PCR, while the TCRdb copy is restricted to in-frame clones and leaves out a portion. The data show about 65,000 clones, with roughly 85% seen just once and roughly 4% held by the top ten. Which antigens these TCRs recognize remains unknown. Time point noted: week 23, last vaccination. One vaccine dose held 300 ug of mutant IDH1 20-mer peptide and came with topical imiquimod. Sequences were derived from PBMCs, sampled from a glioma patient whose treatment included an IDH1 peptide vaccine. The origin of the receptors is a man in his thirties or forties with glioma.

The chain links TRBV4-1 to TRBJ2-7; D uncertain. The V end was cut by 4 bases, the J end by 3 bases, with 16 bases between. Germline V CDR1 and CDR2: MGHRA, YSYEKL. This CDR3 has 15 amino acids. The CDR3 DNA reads TGCGCCAGCAGCCTCGACGAGACACCTGACTACGAGCAGTACTTC. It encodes CASSLDETPDYEQYF.

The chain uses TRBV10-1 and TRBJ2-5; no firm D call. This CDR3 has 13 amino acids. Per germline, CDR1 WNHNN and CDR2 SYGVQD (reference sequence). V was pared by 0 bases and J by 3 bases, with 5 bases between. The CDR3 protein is CASSESGKETQYF. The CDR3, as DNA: TGCGCCAGCAGTGAGTCGGGAAAAGAGACCCAGTACTTC.

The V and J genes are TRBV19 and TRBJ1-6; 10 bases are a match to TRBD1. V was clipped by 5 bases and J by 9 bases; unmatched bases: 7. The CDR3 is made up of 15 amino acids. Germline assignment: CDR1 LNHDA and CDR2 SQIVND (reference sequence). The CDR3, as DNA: TGTGCCAGTAGTTCGGGACAGGGGAATAGTTCACCCCTCCACTTT. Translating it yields CASSSGQGNSSPLHF.

The CDR3 loop reads CASGPTLGETQYF. The CDR3 DNA is TGTGCCAGCGGACCGACGTTAGGGGAGACCCAGTACTTC. The chain has TRBV2 and TRBJ2-5, with D hard to call. Trimming took off 8 bases at V and 5 bases at J, with 15 bases between the two ends. The V gene's germline CDR1 is SNHLY and CDR2 FYNNEI. CDR3 length: 13 amino acids.

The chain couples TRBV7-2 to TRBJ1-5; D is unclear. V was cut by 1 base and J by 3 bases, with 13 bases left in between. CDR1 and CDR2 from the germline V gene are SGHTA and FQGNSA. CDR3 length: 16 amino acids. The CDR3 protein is CASSLEMWGDNQPQHF. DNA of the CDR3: TGTGCCAGCAGCTTAGAGATGTGGGGAGACAATCAGCCCCAGCATTTT.

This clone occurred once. CDR3 coding DNA: TGCGCCAGCAGCCAAGAACGAGGTTTACTCTCACCCCTCCACTTT. This encodes CASSQERGLLSPLHF. The chain recombines TRBV4-1 with TRBJ1-6; D call uncertain. The V end was cut by 0 bases, the J end by 10 bases, with 13 bases between. Germline loops: CDR1 MGHRA, CDR2 YSYEKL. This CDR3 contains 15 residues.

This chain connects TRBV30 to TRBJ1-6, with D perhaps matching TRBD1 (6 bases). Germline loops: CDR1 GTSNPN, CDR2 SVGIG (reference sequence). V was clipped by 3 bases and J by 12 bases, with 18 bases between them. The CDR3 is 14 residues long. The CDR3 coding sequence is TGTGCCTGGAGCATGGACAGCGGACTACAACCCCTCCACTTT. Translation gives CAWSMDSGLQPLHF.

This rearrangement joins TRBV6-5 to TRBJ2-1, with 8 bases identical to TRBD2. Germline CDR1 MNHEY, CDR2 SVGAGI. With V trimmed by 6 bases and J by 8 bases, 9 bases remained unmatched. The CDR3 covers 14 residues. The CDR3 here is CASSLAGGAYEQFF. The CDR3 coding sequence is TGTGCCAGCAGCCTTGCCGGGGGGGCCTATGAGCAGTTCTTC.

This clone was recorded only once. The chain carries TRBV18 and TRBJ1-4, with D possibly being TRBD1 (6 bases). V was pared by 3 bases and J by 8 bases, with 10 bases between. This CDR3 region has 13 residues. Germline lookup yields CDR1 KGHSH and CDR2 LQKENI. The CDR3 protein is CASSPITGEKLFF. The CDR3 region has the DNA TGTGCCAGCTCACCCATCACAGGGGAAAAACTGTTTTTT.

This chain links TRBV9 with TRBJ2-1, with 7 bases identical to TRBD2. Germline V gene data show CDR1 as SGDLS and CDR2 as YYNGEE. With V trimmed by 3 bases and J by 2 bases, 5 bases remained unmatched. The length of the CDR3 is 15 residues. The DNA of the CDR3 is TGTGCCAGCAGCGCTCTTGGGGGGGCCTACAATGAGCAGTTCTTC. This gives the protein CASSALGGAYNEQFF.

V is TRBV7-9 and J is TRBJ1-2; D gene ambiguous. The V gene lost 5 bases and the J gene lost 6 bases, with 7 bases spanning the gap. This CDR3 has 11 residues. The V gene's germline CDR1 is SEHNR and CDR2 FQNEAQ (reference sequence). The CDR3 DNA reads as TGTGCCAGCAGCCTGTCAGATGGCTACACCTTC. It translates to CASSLSDGYTF.

The DNA for the CDR3 is TGTGCCAGCAGAGGGGACAGGATAATGAACACTGAAGCTTTCTTT. Residues: CASRGDRIMNTEAFF. V and J are TRBV27 and TRBJ1-1; 8 bases match TRBD1. From germline, CDR1 is MNHEY and CDR2 SMNVEV (reference sequence). V lost 6 bases and J lost 0; bases outside the gene matches: 6. The CDR3 length is 15 residues.

The CDR3 nucleotides read TGCGCCAGCAGCTTGGGAACAGTGCTCTCTGGAAACACCATATATTTT. Translated, it gives CASSLGTVLSGNTIYF. V gene TRBV5-1 combines with J gene TRBJ1-3; D remains ambiguous. The CDR3 is made up of 16 amino acids. The V gene lost 0 bases and the J gene lost 0 bases, with 10 bases spanning the gap. Germline values: CDR1 SGHRS, CDR2 YFSETQ. The full variable domain, its missing parts supplied by reference TRBV5-1 and TRBJ1-3, is KAGVTQTPRYLIKTRGQQVTLSCSPISGHRSVSWYQQTPGQGLQFLFEYFSETQRNKGNFPGRFSGRQFSNSRSEMNVSTLELGDSALYLCASSLGTVLSGNTIYFGEGSWLTVV.

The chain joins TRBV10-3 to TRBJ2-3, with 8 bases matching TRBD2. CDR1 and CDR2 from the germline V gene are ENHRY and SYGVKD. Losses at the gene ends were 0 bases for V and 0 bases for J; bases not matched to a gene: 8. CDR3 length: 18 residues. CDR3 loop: CAISESSTRGGSTDTQYF. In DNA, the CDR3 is TGTGCCATCAGTGAGTCTTCGACACGGGGGGGGAGCACAGATACGCAGTATTTT.

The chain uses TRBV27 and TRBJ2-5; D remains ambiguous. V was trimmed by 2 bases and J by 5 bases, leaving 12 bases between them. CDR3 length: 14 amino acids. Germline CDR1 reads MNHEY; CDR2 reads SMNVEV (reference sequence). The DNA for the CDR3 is TGTGCCAGCAGTTTAATGGGAAACGGGGAGACCCAGTACTTC. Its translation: CASSLMGNGETQYF.

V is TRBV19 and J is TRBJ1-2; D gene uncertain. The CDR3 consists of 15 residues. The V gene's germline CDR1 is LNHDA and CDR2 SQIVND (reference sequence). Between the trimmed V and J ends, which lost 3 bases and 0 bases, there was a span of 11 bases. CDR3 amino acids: CASSILTTANYGYTF. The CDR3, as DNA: TGTGCCAGTAGTATCTTGACGACGGCTAACTATGGCTACACCTTC.